This TCR beta chain was observed in a study of identical twins. Template switching added a universal primer site; cDNA carried unique molecular identifiers. One entry per CDR3 protein, called by TCRdb with MiXCR from the 5' RACE reads. The table records just under 550,000 distinct CDR3 sequences, over 12% of them present only once. This clonotype was found a few times. Its target is unknown. Trimming stripped 5 bases from V and 2 bases from J, with 10 bases between. CDR1 is MNHEY and CDR2 is SVGAGI in the germline V gene. The CDR3 covers 14 residues. Overall study findings and caveats: For cord blood, abundant beta clonotypes had fewer insertions, unlike memory repertoires, which showed none. For monozygotic twins, models underestimated out-of-frame TCR alpha sharing.

The same sample was also studied in work on yellow fever vaccine responses in identical twins.

The sequence was collected from a woman under 30 in good health. The specimen was CD4+ T cells sorted from blood. V is TRBV6-5 and J is TRBJ2-1; a weak D match, TRBD2 (6 bases). DNA for the CDR3: TGTGCCAGCAGTACTGGAGGGACCTACAATGAGCAGTTCTTC. Protein sequence: CASSTGGTYNEQFF.